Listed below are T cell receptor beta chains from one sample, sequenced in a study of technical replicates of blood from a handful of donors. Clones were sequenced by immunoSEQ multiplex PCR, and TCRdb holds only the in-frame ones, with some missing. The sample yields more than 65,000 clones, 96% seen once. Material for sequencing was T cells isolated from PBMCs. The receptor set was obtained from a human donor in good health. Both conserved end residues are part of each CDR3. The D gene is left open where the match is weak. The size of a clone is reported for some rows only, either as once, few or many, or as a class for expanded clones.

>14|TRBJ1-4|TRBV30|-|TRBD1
CAWSVETGWEKLFF
TGTGCCTGGAGTGTCGAGACAGGGTGGGAAAAACTGTTTTTT
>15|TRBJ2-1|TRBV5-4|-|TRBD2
CASSLAGGIYNEQFF
TGTGCCAGCAGCTTGGCGGGAGGGATCTACAATGAGCAGTTCTTC
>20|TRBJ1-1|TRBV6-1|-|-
CASSELSFGGRLGPDTEAFF
TGTGCCAGCAGTGAACTTTCCTTTGGGGGCCGCCTGGGGCCGGACACTGAAGCTTTCTTT
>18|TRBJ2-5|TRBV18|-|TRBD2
CASSPGLADFVDQETQYF
TGTGCCAGCTCACCCGGACTAGCGGACTTCGTTGATCAAGAGACCCAGTACTTC
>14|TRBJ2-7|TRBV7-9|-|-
CASSLVGGVYEQYF
TGTGCCAGCAGCTTAGTGGGGGGAGTGTACGAGCAGTACTTC
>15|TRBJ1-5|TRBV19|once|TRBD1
CASSLLGTGRQPQHF
TGTGCCAGTAGTCTCCTTGGGACAGGGAGACAGCCCCAGCATTTT
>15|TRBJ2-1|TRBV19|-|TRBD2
CASNTNEAGVDEQFF
TGTGCCAGTAACACGAATGAAGCGGGAGTTGATGAGCAGTTCTTC
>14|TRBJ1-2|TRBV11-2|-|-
CASSGQDSWYGYTF
TGTGCCAGCAGCGGTCAGGATTCCTGGTATGGCTACACCTTC
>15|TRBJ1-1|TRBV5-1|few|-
CASSLLSGINTEAFF
TGCGCCAGCAGCTTGCTTTCAGGGATAAACACTGAAGCTTTCTTT
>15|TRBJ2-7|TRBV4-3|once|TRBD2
CASSPGLAASYEQYF
TGCGCCAGCAGCCCCGGACTAGCGGCGTCCTACGAGCAGTACTTC
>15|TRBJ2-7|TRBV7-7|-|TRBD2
CASSPLGGRVYEQYF
TGTGCTAGCAGCCCCCTAGGCGGGAGGGTATACGAGCAGTACTTC
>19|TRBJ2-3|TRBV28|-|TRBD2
CASSLGTSGGPASTDTQYF
TGTGCCAGCAGCCTAGGGACTAGCGGTGGTCCTGCTAGCACAGATACGCAGTATTTT
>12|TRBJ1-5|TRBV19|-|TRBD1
CASGTGDQPQHF
TGTGCCTCCGGGACAGGGGATCAGCCCCAGCATTTT
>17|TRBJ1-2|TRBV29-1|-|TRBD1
CSVVVLLGQGGSYGYTF
TGCAGCGTTGTTGTCTTATTGGGACAGGGAGGTAGCTATGGCTACACCTTC
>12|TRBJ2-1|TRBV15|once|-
CATSRASREQFF
TGTGCCACCAGCAGAGCGAGTCGTGAGCAGTTCTTC
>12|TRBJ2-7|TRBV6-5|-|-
CASSEGTFAQYF
TGTGCCAGCAGTGAAGGGACTTTTGCGCAGTACTTC
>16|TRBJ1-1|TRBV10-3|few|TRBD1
CAISDSDRGMNTEAFF
TGTGCCATCAGTGACTCCGACAGGGGTATGAACACTGAAGCTTTCTTT
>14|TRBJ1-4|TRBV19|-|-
CASSGGTTNEKLFF
TGTGCCAGTAGTGGCGGTACAACTAATGAAAAACTGTTTTTT
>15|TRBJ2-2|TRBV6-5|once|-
CASTEGRYITGELFF
TGTGCCAGCACCGAGGGTCGATACATCACCGGGGAGCTGTTTTTT
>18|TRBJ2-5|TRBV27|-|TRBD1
CASSLSGDRGVSGETQYF
TGTGCCAGCAGTTTATCCGGGGACAGGGGTGTTTCAGGAGAGACCCAGTACTTC
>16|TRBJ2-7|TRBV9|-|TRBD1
CASSPYGGTGGYEQYF
TGTGCCAGCAGCCCATATGGGGGGACAGGGGGCTACGAGCAGTACTTC
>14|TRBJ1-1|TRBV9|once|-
CASSGGIGGDEAFF
TGTGCCAGCAGCGGGGGAATCGGCGGGGATGAAGCTTTCTTT
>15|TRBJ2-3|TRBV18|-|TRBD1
CASCMTGGLTDTQYF
TGTGCCAGCTGCATGACAGGGGGCCTGACAGATACGCAGTATTTT
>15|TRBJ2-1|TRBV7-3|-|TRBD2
CASSLQTSGKGEQFF
TGTGCCAGCAGCCTACAGACTAGCGGGAAGGGTGAGCAGTTCTTC
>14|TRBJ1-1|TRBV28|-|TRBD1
CASSADREIAEAFF
TGTGCCAGCAGCGCCGACAGGGAGATCGCTGAAGCTTTCTTT
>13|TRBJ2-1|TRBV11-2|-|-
CASSLQSYNEQFF
TGTGCCAGCAGCCTCCAGTCCTACAATGAGCAGTTCTTC
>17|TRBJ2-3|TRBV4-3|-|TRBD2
CASSQELTSGGTDTQYF
TGCGCCAGCAGCCAAGAACTCACTAGCGGGGGCACAGATACGCAGTATTTT
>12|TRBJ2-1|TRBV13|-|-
CASSFSGDEQFF
TGTGCCAGCAGCTTCTCCGGGGATGAGCAGTTCTTC
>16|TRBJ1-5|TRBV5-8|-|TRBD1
CASSLRPGTGIQPQHF
TGTGCCAGCAGTTTGAGACCCGGGACAGGGATTCAGCCCCAGCATTTT
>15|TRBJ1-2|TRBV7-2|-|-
CASSPSGGPNYGYTF
TGTGCCAGCAGCCCTAGTGGAGGGCCCAACTATGGCTACACCTTC
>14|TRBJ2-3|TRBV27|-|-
CASSLLAISDTQYF
TGTGCCAGCAGCCTCCTAGCCATCTCAGATACGCAGTATTTT
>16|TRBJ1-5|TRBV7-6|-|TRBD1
CASSRDRGDSNQPQHF
TGTGCCAGCAGCAGGGACAGGGGAGACAGCAATCAGCCCCAGCATTTT
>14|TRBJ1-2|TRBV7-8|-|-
CASSGGGTDYGYTF
TGTGCCAGCAGCGGGGGGGGGACGGACTATGGCTACACCTTC